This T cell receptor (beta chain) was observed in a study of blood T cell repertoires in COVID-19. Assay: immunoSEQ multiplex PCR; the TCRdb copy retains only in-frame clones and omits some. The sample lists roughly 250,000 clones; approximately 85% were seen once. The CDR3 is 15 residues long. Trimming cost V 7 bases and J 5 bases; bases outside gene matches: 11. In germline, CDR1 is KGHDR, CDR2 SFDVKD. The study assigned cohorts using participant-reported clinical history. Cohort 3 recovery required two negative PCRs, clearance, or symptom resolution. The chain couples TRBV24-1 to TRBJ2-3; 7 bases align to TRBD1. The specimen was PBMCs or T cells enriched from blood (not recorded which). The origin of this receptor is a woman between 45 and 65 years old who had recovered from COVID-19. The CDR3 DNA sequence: TGTGCCACCAGCCAGACAGGGAGCGTCGAAGATACGCAGTATTTT. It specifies CATSQTGSVEDTQYF.